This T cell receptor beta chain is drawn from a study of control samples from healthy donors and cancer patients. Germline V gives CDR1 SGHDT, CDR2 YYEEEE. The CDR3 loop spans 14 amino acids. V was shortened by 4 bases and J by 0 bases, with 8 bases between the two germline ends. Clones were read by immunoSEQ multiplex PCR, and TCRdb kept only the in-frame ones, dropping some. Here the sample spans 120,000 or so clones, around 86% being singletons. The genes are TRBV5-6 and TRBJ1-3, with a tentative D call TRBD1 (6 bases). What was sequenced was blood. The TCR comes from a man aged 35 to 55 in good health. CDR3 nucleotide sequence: TGTGCCAGCAGCCGGGACACCTCTGGAAACACCATATATTTT. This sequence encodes CASSRDTSGNTIYF.